This TCR beta chain was captured by sequencing in a study of Graves' ophthalmopathy and Graves' hyperthyroidism. Notes on the study in general: The model achieved 70.59% sensitivity and less than 85% specificity for ophthalmopathy progression. A majority of expanded thyroid clonotypes exceeding 0.001 frequency were likewise present in blood.

For this clonotype: No antigen is known for it.

The CDR3 totals 15 residues. V shed 5 bases, J shed 4 bases, and the junction held 9 bases outside the gene matches. Orbital computed tomography, thyroid ultrasound, TRAb, serum thyroxine and clinical symptoms formed the basis of diagnosis. Beta-chain TCR CDR3 regions were amplified from RNA transcripts. A first-round RT-PCR used HTBI primers, followed by a second-round multiplex PCR. TCRdb analysed the multiplex PCR reads with MiXCR anew, one entry per CDR3 protein. Counted here are over 150,000 distinct CDR3 sequences, less than 45% occurring once; the ten biggest clones make up approximately 5.5%.

The receptor was derived from a woman aged 40 to 49 with Graves' ophthalmopathy. V and J are TRBV12-3 or TRBV12-4 and TRBJ2-5, with TRBD1 identical over 8 bases. Sequencing was carried out using peripheral blood. CDR3 residues: CASSKRTGLLETQYF. CDR3 sequence (DNA): TGTGCCAGCAGTAAGCGGACAGGGCTATTAGAGACCCAGTACTTC.